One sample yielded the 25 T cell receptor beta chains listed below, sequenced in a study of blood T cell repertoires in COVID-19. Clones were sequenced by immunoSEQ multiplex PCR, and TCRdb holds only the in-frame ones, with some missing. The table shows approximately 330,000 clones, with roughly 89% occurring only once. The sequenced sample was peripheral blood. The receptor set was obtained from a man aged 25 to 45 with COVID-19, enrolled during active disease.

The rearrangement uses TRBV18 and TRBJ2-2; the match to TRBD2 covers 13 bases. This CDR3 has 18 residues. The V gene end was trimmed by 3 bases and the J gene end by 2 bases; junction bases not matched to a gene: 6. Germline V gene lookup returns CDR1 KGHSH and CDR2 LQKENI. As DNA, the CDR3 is TGTGCCAGCTCACCCGGACTAGCGGGGGCCCCAAACACCGGGGAGCTGTTTTTT. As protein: CASSPGLAGAPNTGELFF.

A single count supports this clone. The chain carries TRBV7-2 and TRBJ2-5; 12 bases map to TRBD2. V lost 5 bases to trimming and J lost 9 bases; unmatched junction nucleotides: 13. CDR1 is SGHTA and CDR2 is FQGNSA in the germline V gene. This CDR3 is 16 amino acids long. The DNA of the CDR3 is TGTGCCAGCAGCCCCTGGACTAGCGGGAATAGGATGGCCCAGTACTTC. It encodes CASSPWTSGNRMAQYF.

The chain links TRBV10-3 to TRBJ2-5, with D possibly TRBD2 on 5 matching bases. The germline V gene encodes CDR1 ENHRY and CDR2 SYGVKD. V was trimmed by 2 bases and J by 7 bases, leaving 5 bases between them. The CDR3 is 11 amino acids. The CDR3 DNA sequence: TGTGCCATCAGTGAGGCGGGGACCCAGTACTTC. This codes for CAISEAGTQYF.

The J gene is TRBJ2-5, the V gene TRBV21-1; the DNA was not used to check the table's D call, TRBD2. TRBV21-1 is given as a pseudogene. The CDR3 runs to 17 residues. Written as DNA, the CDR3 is TGTGCCAGCAGCAAAGTGCCTAGCGGAGCACCGGGGGAGACCCAGTACTTC. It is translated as CASSKVPSGAPGETQYF.

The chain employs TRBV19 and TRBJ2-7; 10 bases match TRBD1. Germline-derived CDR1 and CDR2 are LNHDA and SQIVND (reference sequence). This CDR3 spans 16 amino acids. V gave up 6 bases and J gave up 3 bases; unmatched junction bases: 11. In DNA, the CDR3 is TGTGCCAGTAGACGCAAAGCCGGGACAGGGGTCTACGAGCAGTACTTC. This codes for CASRRKAGTGVYEQYF.

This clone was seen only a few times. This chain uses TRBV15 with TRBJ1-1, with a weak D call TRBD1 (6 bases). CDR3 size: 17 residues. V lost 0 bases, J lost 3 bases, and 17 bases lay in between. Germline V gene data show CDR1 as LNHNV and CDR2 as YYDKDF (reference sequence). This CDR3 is CATSRDLLWGRYTEAFF. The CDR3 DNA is TGTGCCACCAGCAGAGACCTTTTATGGGGGCGCTACACTGAAGCTTTCTTT.

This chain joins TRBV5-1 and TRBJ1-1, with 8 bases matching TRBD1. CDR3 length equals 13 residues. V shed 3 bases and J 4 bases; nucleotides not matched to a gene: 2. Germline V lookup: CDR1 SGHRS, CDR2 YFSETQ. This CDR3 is CASSSGTGTEAFF. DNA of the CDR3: TGCGCCAGCAGCTCCGGGACAGGCACTGAAGCTTTCTTT.

CDR3 sequence reads: CASSLRSGQGRLDTQYF. CDR3 coding DNA: TGTGCCAGCAGCTTAAGGTCGGGACAGGGGAGGTTAGATACGCAGTATTTT. This chain connects TRBV7-2 to TRBJ2-3; 10 bases are shared with TRBD1. J gave up 5 bases and V 2 bases, and 10 bases lay outside the gene matches. The CDR3 is made up of 17 amino acids. Germline V gives CDR1 SGHTA, CDR2 FQGNSA.

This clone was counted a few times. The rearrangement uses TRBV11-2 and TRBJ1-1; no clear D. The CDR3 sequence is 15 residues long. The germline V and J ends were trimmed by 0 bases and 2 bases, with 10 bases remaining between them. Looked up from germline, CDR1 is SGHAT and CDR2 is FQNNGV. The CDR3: CASSLEGSGNTEAFF. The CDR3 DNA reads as TGTGCCAGCAGCTTAGAGGGCAGCGGAAACACTGAAGCTTTCTTT.

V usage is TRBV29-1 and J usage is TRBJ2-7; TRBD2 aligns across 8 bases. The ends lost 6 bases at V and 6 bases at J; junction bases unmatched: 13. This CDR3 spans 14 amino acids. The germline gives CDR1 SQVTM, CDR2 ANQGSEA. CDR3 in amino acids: CSVGGLREGGEQYF. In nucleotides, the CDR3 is TGCAGCGTCGGGGGGCTCCGGGAGGGAGGCGAGCAGTACTTC.

In nucleotides, the CDR3 is TGTGCCACCGGGACTTCCTACGAGCAGTACTTC. It specifies CATGTSYEQYF. The chain is built from TRBV10-3 and TRBJ2-7, with TRBD2 as a possible D gene (6 bases). The CDR3 consists of 11 residues. V was pared by 10 bases and J by 1 base, with 8 bases between. Per germline, CDR1 ENHRY and CDR2 SYGVKD.

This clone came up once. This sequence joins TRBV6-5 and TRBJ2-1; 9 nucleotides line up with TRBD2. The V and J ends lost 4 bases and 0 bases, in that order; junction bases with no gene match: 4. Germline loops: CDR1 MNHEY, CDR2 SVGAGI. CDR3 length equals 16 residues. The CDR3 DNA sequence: TGTGCCAGCAGTTCAAGGCGGGGGGGCTCCTACAATGAGCAGTTCTTC. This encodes CASSSRRGGSYNEQFF.

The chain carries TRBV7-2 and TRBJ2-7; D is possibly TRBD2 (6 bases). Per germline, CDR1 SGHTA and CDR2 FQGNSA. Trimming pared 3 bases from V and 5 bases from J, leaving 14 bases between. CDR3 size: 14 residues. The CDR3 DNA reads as TGTGCCAGCAGCTTCGGTGCAGGGAGGAACGAGCAGTACTTC. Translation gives CASSFGAGRNEQYF.

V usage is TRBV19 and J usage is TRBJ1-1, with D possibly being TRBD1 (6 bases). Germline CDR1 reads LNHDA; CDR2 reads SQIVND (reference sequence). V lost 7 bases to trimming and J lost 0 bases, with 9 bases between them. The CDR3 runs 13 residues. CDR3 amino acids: CASTWDMNTEAFF. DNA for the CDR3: TGTGCCAGTACTTGGGACATGAACACTGAAGCTTTCTTT.

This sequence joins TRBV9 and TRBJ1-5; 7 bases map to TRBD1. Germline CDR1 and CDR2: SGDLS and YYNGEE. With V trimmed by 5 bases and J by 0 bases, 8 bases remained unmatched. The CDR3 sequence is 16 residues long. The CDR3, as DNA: TGTGCCAGCAGAAGGGGGCAAGATTATAGCAATCAGCCCCAGCATTTT. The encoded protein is CASRRGQDYSNQPQHF.

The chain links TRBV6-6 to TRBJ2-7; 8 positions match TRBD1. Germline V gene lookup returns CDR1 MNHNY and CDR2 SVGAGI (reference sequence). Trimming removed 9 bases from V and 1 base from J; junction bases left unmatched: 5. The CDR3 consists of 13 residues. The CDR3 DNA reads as TGTGCCAGATGGGGGACAGGATCCTACGAGCAGTACTTC. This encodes CARWGTGSYEQYF.

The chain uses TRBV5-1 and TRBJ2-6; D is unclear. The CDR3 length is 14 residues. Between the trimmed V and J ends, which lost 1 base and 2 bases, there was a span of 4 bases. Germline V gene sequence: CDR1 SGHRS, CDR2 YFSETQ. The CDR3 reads CASSLTTGANVLTF. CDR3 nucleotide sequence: TGCGCCAGCAGCTTGACTACTGGGGCCAACGTCCTGACTTTC.

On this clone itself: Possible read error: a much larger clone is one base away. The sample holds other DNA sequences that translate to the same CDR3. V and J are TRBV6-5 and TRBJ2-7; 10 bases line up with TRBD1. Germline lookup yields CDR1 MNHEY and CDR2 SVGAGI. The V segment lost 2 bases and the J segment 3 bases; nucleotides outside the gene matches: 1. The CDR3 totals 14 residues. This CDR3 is CASSYGTGVYEQYF. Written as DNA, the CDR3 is TGTGCCAGCAGTTACGGGACAGGGGTCTACGAGCAGTACTTC.

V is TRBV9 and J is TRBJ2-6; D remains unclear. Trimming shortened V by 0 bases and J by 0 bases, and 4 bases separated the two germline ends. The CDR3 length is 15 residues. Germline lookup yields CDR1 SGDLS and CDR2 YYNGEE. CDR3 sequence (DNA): TGTGCCAGCAGCGTAGAGAGCTCTGGGGCCAACGTCCTGACTTTC. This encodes CASSVESSGANVLTF. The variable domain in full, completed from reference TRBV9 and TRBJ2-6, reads DSGVTQTPKHLITATGQRVTLRCSPRSGDLSVYWYQQSLDQGLQFLIQYYNGEERAKGNILERFSAQQFPDLHSELNLSSLELGDSALYFCASSVESSGANVLTFGAGSRLTVL.

The CDR3 loop reads CATSDGDSFSTTYGYTF. The CDR3 DNA reads as TGTGCCACCAGTGATGGGGACAGTTTTTCGACGACCTATGGCTACACCTTC. V and J are TRBV24-1 and TRBJ1-2, with TRBD1 matching over 7 bases. CDR1 is KGHDR, CDR2 SFDVKD, per germline. The CDR3 runs to 17 residues. Trimming took 3 bases from V and 4 from J; bases not matched to a gene: 13.

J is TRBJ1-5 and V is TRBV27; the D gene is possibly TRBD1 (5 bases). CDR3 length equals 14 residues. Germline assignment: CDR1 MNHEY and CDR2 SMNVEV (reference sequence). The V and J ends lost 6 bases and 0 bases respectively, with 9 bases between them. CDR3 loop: CASSPGYSNQPQHF. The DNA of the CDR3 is TGTGCCAGCAGCCCAGGGTATAGCAATCAGCCCCAGCATTTT.

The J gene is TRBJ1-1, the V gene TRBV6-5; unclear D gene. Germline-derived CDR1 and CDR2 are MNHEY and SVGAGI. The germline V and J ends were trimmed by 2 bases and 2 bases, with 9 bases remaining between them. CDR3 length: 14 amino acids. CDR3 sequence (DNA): TGTGCCAGCAGTTACCGCCGGGTCAACACTGAAGCTTTCTTT. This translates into CASSYRRVNTEAFF.

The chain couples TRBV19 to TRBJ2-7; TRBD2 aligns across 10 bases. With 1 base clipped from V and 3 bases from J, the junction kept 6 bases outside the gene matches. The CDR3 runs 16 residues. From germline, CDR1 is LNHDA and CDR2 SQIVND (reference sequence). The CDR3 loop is CASSIASGGNYYEQYF. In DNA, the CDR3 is TGTGCCAGTAGTATAGCTAGCGGGGGTAACTACTACGAGCAGTACTTC.

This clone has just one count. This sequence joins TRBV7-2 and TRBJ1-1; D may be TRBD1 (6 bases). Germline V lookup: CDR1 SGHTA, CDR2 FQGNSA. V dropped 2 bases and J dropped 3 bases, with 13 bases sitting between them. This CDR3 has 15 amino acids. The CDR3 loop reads CASSLHRDPHTEAFF. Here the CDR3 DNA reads TGTGCCAGCAGCTTACACAGGGACCCCCACACTGAAGCTTTCTTT.

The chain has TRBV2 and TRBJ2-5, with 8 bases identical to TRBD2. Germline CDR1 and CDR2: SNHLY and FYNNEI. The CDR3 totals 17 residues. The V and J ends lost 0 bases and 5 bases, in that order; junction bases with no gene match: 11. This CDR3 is CASSEALRGGLWETQYF. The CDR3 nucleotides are TGTGCCAGCAGTGAAGCGCTTCGGGGGGGCCTATGGGAGACCCAGTACTTC.